The clone carrying this T cell receptor (beta chain) was picked up a small number of times. Its antigen is still unknown. The sample originates from a study of T cell responses to AZD1222 COVID-19 vaccine. Across the whole study: The analysis combined second doses at about 4 or about 12 weeks. Whole-study results and caveats: Without day 14 samples, only post-peak T cell repertoires were studied. Most donors were white British and more were female, and clonal diversity was possibly underestimated.

The assay was immunoSEQ multiplex PCR, and TCRdb's table has in-frame clones only and misses some. The sample contains under 150,000 clones, 70% to 90% of which appear only once. The specimen comprised peripheral blood, sampled on day 0 of AZD1222 vaccination. The clonotype was recovered from an adult in good health.

As DNA, the CDR3 is TGTGCCAGCAGCTTACGTCAGGGCGGGAGGGAGGATACGCAGTATTTT. As protein: CASSLRQGGREDTQYF. This rearrangement joins TRBV7-2 to TRBJ2-3, with 9 nucleotides matching TRBD2. V was pared by 2 bases and J by 6 bases, with 9 bases of the junction left unmatched. This CDR3 has 16 residues. CDR1 SGHTA and CDR2 FQGNSA come from the germline V gene.